The 23 T cell receptor beta chains presented below share a single source sample, sequenced in a study of PD-1 blockade in classical Hodgkin lymphoma. All patients relapsed after autologous stem cell transplantation, and brentuximab vedotin exposure varied. The assay was immunoSEQ multiplex PCR, and TCRdb's table has in-frame clones only and misses some. Of about 30,000 clones detected, roughly 70% appear once; the ten largest clones hold over 2.5%. The sample was peripheral blood mononuclear cells (PBMCs), taken before the second cycle of nivolumab. These receptors were taken from a human donor with classical Hodgkin lymphoma.

This clone has just a few counts. V gene TRBV6-5 combines with J gene TRBJ1-5, with D possibly being TRBD1 (5 bases). This CDR3 is built from 13 residues. V shed 6 bases and J shed 5 bases, with 11 bases lying between them. Germline V gene lookup returns CDR1 MNHEY and CDR2 SVGAGI. CDR3 amino acids: CASSPGTYQPQHF. The DNA of the CDR3 is TGTGCCAGCAGCCCCGGGACTTATCAGCCCCAGCATTTT.

The V call is TRBV7-6, the J call TRBJ2-2; no definite D call. Trimming pared 1 base from V and 6 bases from J, leaving 9 bases between. The CDR3 length is 14 residues. Germline V gene data show CDR1 as SGHVS and CDR2 as FNYEAQ. CDR3 bases: TGTGCCAGCAGCTTAGAGTTTCAATCCGGGGAGCTGTTTTTT. Amino acids: CASSLEFQSGELFF.

The sample holds a few counts of this clone. CDR3 protein: CASSLAGQGGYGYTF. The DNA for the CDR3 is TGTGCCAGCAGCTTAGCCGGACAGGGAGGGTATGGCTACACCTTC. The chain joins TRBV7-9 to TRBJ1-2; 8 bases line up with TRBD1. Germline V lookup: CDR1 SEHNR, CDR2 FQNEAQ (reference sequence). The CDR3 is made up of 15 amino acids. The V segment lost 0 bases and the J segment 5 bases; nucleotides outside the gene matches: 5.

The rearrangement links TRBV7-3 to TRBJ2-7; 10 bases map to TRBD1. The CDR3 is 15 residues long. Germline loops: CDR1 SGHTA, CDR2 FQGTGA. The V gene end was trimmed by 3 bases and the J gene end by 7 bases; junction bases not matched to a gene: 9. The CDR3 region has the DNA TGTGCCAGCAGCTTGGGACAGGGGACTCCGGGGGAGCAGTACTTC. Protein: CASSLGQGTPGEQYF.

This clone was picked up a small number of times. This chain uses TRBV7-9 with TRBJ2-7; no reliable D call. The CDR3 is 12 residues long. V was cut by 5 bases and J by 3 bases, with 8 bases left in between. Germline V lookup: CDR1 SEHNR, CDR2 FQNEAQ (reference sequence). The CDR3 DNA reads as TGTGCCAGCAGCCCTCTCGACTACGAGCAGTACTTC. Its protein is CASSPLDYEQYF.

This clone is labeled medium-sized. This chain joins TRBV9 and TRBJ2-3; D may be TRBD1 or TRBD2 (6 bases each). CDR3 size: 15 residues. Germline V gene sequence: CDR1 SGDLS, CDR2 YYNGEE. V lost 0 bases to trimming and J lost 2 bases, with 10 bases between them. The CDR3 loop is CASSVEEGDTDTQYF. The DNA of the CDR3 is TGTGCCAGCAGCGTAGAGGAGGGGGACACAGATACGCAGTATTTT.

The V and J genes are TRBV7-2 and TRBJ2-7, with D perhaps TRBD1 or TRBD2 (5 bases each). CDR1 is SGHTA and CDR2 is FQGNSA in the germline V gene. Trimming shortened V by 4 bases and J by 3 bases, and 10 bases separated the two germline ends. The CDR3 runs to 13 residues. Here the CDR3 reads CASSSPGGYEQYF. CDR3 sequence (DNA): TGTGCCAGCAGCTCCCCTGGGGGCTACGAGCAGTACTTC.

The V call is TRBV5-4, the J call TRBJ2-5, with 8 bases fitting TRBD2. This CDR3 comprises 15 residues. CDR1 is SGHNT, CDR2 YYREEE, per germline (reference sequence). V gave up 4 bases and J gave up 5 bases; unmatched junction bases: 10. In nucleotides, the CDR3 is TGTGCCAGCAGCCCCTCCGGGACTAGGGGCGAGACCCAGTACTTC. This codes for CASSPSGTRGETQYF.

CDR3 sequence reads: CASSPGGGTNEKLFF. Here the CDR3 DNA reads TGTGCCAGCAGCCCCGGTGGCGGAACTAATGAAAAACTGTTTTTT. The chain is built from TRBV9 and TRBJ1-4; D is uncertain. Germline values: CDR1 SGDLS, CDR2 YYNGEE. CDR3 length: 15 amino acids. Trimming cost V 4 bases and J 1 base, with 11 bases left between them.

This chain connects TRBV19 to TRBJ2-7; tentatively, D is TRBD2 (6 bases). The CDR3 loop spans 19 amino acids. Trimming stripped 4 bases from V and 2 bases from J, with 27 bases between. CDR1 and CDR2 (germline): LNHDA, SQIVND (reference sequence). The CDR3 region is CASSTPSDWRGTSPYEQYF. The CDR3 DNA sequence: TGTGCCAGTAGTACCCCCTCCGATTGGAGGGGCACCTCCCCCTACGAGCAGTACTTC.

This chain uses TRBV5-1 with TRBJ2-1, with 11 bases lining up with TRBD2. Germline CDR1 reads SGHRS; CDR2 reads YFSETQ. Unmatched junction bases numbered 9, after V lost 3 bases and J lost 7 bases. The CDR3 is 16 amino acids. CDR3: CASSWGLGLAVNEQFF. Here the CDR3 DNA reads TGCGCCAGCAGCTGGGGGCTGGGACTAGCGGTAAATGAGCAGTTCTTC.

The genes are TRBV5-6 and TRBJ2-5; no definite D call. V lost 1 base and J lost 3, with 10 bases in between. CDR3 length: 14 amino acids. The germline CDR1 and CDR2 sequences are SGHDT and YYEEEE. The CDR3, as DNA: TGTGCCAGCAGCTTGATGAGTAACGAAGAGACCCAGTACTTC. This translates into CASSLMSNEETQYF. Combining the CDR3 with reference TRBV5-6 and TRBJ2-5 gives the whole variable domain DAGVTQSPTHLIKTRGQQVTLRCSPKSGHDTVSWYQQALGQGPQFIFQYYEEEERQRGNFPDRFSGHQFPNYSSELNVNALLLGDSALYLCASSLMSNEETQYFGPGTRLLVL.

The rearrangement uses TRBV4-2 and TRBJ2-7, with D perhaps TRBD1 or TRBD2 (5 bases each). Trimming removed 4 bases at V and 9 bases at J, with 19 bases between. Germline V gene data show CDR1 as LGHNA and CDR2 as YNFKEQ. This CDR3 contains 14 residues. The CDR3 nucleotides are TGTGCCAGCAGCCCGGGCGTGGGGGAATCAGCGCAGTACTTC. It encodes CASSPGVGESAQYF.

This chain links TRBV5-4 with TRBJ2-1; TRBD2 aligns across 12 bases. The CDR3 totals 16 residues. Germline V lookup: CDR1 SGHNT, CDR2 YYREEE (reference sequence). With 4 bases clipped from V and 2 bases from J, the junction kept 4 bases outside the gene matches. DNA of the CDR3: TGTGCCAGCAGCCTAGGACTAGCGGGGCCCTACAATGAGCAGTTCTTC. Protein product: CASSLGLAGPYNEQFF.

The rearrangement links TRBV19 to TRBJ2-1; 8 nucleotides align to TRBD2. The CDR3 loop spans 14 amino acids. J lost 5 bases, V lost 5 bases, and 5 bases had no gene match. Per the germline V gene, CDR1 is LNHDA and CDR2 is SQIVND (reference sequence). DNA of the CDR3: TGTGCCAGTAGTTACGGGGGGGGAAACAATGAGCAGTTCTTC. Translating gives CASSYGGGNNEQFF.

Turning to this clone: A junction boundary mismatches the germline segment, possibly from a read error. V usage is TRBV7-7 and J usage is TRBJ2-2; D remains ambiguous. From germline, CDR1 is SSHAT and CDR2 FNYEAQ (reference sequence). This CDR3 has 14 amino acids. This CDR3 is CASSLSLNTGELFF. The CDR3 DNA sequence: TGTGCTAGCAGCTTATCTTTGAACACCGGGGAGCTGTTTTTT.

The table lists this clone with a few counts. The chain carries TRBV27 and TRBJ1-1, with TRBD1 matching 8 bases. Germline lookup yields CDR1 MNHEY and CDR2 SMNVEV (reference sequence). The V segment lost 3 bases and the J segment 12 bases; nucleotides outside the gene matches: 9. The CDR3 totals 13 residues. The CDR3 protein is CASSFLGQAMTFF. CDR3 nucleotides: TGTGCCAGCAGTTTTTTGGGACAGGCAATGACTTTCTTT.

The chain employs TRBV23-1 and TRBJ1-4; perhaps TRBD1 as D (5 bases). TRBV23-1 is sorted into the ORF group, with uncertain function. The CDR3 contains 19 residues. The ends were cut back, 0 bases at V and 7 bases at J, with 24 bases in the middle. DNA of the CDR3: TGCGCCAGCAGTCAATCCAGTGATGGCGGTTGGGCAGGGTCTGAAAAACTGTTTTTT. Translation gives CASSQSSDGGWAGSEKLFF.

The chain joins TRBV7-9 to TRBJ1-4, with D hard to call. Deletions cut 5 bases from V and 7 bases from J, with 11 bases between. The germline V gene encodes CDR1 SEHNR and CDR2 FQNEAQ (reference sequence). CDR3 length equals 13 residues. This CDR3 is CASSLNSGEKLFF. CDR3 DNA sequence: TGTGCCAGCAGCCTCAACAGCGGTGAAAAACTGTTTTTT.

The V call is TRBV27, the J call TRBJ2-7, with 9 nucleotides matching TRBD2. Germline V gene lookup returns CDR1 MNHEY and CDR2 SMNVEV (reference sequence). V lost 6 bases, J lost 11 bases, and 17 bases stayed unmatched. CDR3 length: 15 residues. The CDR3 DNA follows: TGTGCCAGCAGCCCCCGAGTAGCGGGAGTCTACGGGGAGTACTTC. Translating it yields CASSPRVAGVYGEYF.

The chain has TRBV7-9 and TRBJ1-1; D not resolved. From germline, CDR1 is SEHNR and CDR2 FQNEAQ (reference sequence). The CDR3 contains 16 residues. Deletions cut 0 bases from V and 1 base from J, with 12 bases between. CDR3 loop: CASSLALQLENTEAFF. The CDR3 DNA sequence: TGTGCCAGCAGCTTAGCGCTTCAACTTGAGAACACTGAAGCTTTCTTT. Using reference TRBV7-9 and TRBJ1-1 for the parts outside the CDR3, the full variable domain is DTGVSQNPRHKITKRGQNVTFRCDPISEHNRLYWYRQTLGQGPEFLTYFQNEAQLEKSRLLSDRFSAERPKGSFSTLEIQRTEQGDSAMYLCASSLALQLENTEAFFGQGTRLTVV.

V gene TRBV19 combines with J gene TRBJ1-2; D might be TRBD1 (5 bases). Germline lookup yields CDR1 LNHDA and CDR2 SQIVND (reference sequence). The V gene lost 5 bases and the J gene lost 8 bases, with 24 bases spanning the gap. The CDR3 covers 16 residues. The DNA of the CDR3 is TGTGCCAGTAGTTACGTACCGGGGCCGGACCCCAGGGGCTACACCTTC. Translation: CASSYVPGPDPRGYTF.

For this clone: One junction end does not reproduce the germline sequence, and a read error may be involved. V gene TRBV5-6 combines with J gene TRBJ1-1; tentatively, D is TRBD1 (5 bases). The CDR3 totals 16 residues. Germline V gives CDR1 SGHDT, CDR2 YYEEEE. The CDR3 sequence is CAGSFLTPGQGSEAFF. CDR3 DNA: TGTGCCGGCAGCTTCCTAACTCCGGGCCAGGGATCTGAAGCTTTCTTT.